A single sample gave rise to the 23 T cell receptor beta chains below, sequenced in a study of blood T cell repertoires in COVID-19. Measured with immunoSEQ multiplex PCR; TCRdb has only the in-frame clones, and not every one. In the table there are 400,000 or so clones, approximately 90% of which are singletons. Sequencing was carried out using peripheral blood. The receptors shown here come from a man between 18 and 35 years old with COVID-19, enrolled during active disease.

The gene calls are TRBV25-1 and TRBJ2-7, with 8 bases fitting TRBD1. The J segment lost 2 bases and the V segment lost 5 bases, leaving 5 bases of the junction unmatched. Germline V gene data show CDR1 as MGHDK and CDR2 as SYGVNS. The CDR3 totals 14 residues. This CDR3 reads CASSPSDRAYEQYF. The CDR3 bases are TGTGCCAGCAGTCCATCGGACAGGGCCTACGAGCAGTACTTC.

This clone was picked up one time. The genes are TRBV11-2 and TRBJ2-7; 12 positions agree with TRBD2. CDR3 length: 15 residues. V lost 1 base, J lost 6 bases, and 4 bases stayed unmatched. In germline, CDR1 is SGHAT, CDR2 FQNNGV. The CDR3 region has the DNA TGTGCCAGCAGCTTAGTCGAGACTAGCGGGGGCGAGCAGTACTTC. This sequence encodes CASSLVETSGGEQYF.

This clone has more than one count but fewer than ten. The CDR3 nucleotides read TGTGCCAGCAGCCATTCCCGCTACGAGCAGTACTTC. Amino acids: CASSHSRYEQYF. V is TRBV3-1 (or the pseudogene TRBV3-2) and J is TRBJ2-7; no clear D gene. Germline V gene data show CDR1 as LGHDT and CDR2 as YNNKEL (reference sequence). There are 12 residues in the CDR3. The V gene lost 3 bases and the J gene lost 3 bases, with 6 bases spanning the gap.

The V call is TRBV7-9, the J call TRBJ2-3, with 10 bases aligning to TRBD2. CDR3 length equals 14 residues. CDR1 and CDR2 from the germline V gene are SEHNR and FQNEAQ (reference sequence). Trimming removed 6 bases from V and 5 bases from J; junction bases left unmatched: 5. This CDR3 is CASRLSGRGDTQYF. The CDR3 DNA is TGTGCCAGCAGGTTAAGCGGGAGGGGAGATACGCAGTATTTT.

The genes are TRBV18 and TRBJ1-4, with TRBD1 matching over 8 bases. Trimming at V came to 8 bases and at J to 0 bases, leaving 5 bases not matched to a gene. Germline CDR1 is KGHSH and CDR2 is LQKENI. The CDR3 extends over 15 amino acids. DNA of the CDR3: TGTGCCAGCGTCGGACAGGGTGCAACTAATGAAAAACTGTTTTTT. It is translated as CASVGQGATNEKLFF.

The rearrangement uses TRBV5-1 and TRBJ1-1, with 9 bases identical to TRBD1. The length of the CDR3 is 15 residues. Germline V gene data show CDR1 as SGHRS and CDR2 as YFSETQ. J lost 3 bases, V lost 2 bases, and 5 bases had no gene match. CDR3 DNA sequence: TGCGCCAGCAGCTTACAGGGGGCGCGGGACACTGAAGCTTTCTTT. Its protein product is CASSLQGARDTEAFF. The entire variable domain, with the rest obtained from reference TRBV5-1 and TRBJ1-1, is as follows: KAGVTQTPRYLIKTRGQQVTLSCSPISGHRSVSWYQQTPGQGLQFLFEYFSETQRNKGNFPGRFSGRQFSNSRSEMNVSTLELGDSALYLCASSLQGARDTEAFFGQGTRLTVV.

The rearrangement uses TRBV5-6 and TRBJ1-1, with D tentatively TRBD1 (5 bases). The V gene lost 1 base and the J gene lost 5 bases, with 12 bases spanning the gap. CDR1 and CDR2 from the germline V gene are SGHDT and YYEEEE. CDR3 size: 14 residues. As DNA, the CDR3 is TGTGCCAGCAGCTTGTCGGGGGGACGGACTGAAGCTTTCTTT. This gives the protein CASSLSGGRTEAFF.

A few counts support this clone. The V call is TRBV19, the J call TRBJ2-1; no clear D. The CDR3 runs 12 residues. Germline loops: CDR1 LNHDA, CDR2 SQIVND (reference sequence). Trimming cost V 5 bases and J 9 bases, with 11 bases left between them. The CDR3 is CASSPQFGEQFF. In DNA form, the CDR3 reads TGTGCCAGTAGTCCACAGTTCGGTGAGCAGTTCTTC.

Details on this clone: Additional DNA sequences in this sample encode the identical CDR3. The rearrangement uses TRBV19 and TRBJ1-1; the D gene is possibly TRBD1 (5 bases). In germline, CDR1 is LNHDA, CDR2 SQIVND (reference sequence). The V end lost 3 bases, the J end lost 6 bases, and 8 bases lay between the germline ends. The CDR3 is 12 residues long. For the CDR3, the DNA is TGTGCCAGTAGTATCGGGGGGGCTGAAGCTTTCTTT. It is translated as CASSIGGAEAFF.

The V and J genes are TRBV6-6 and TRBJ2-3, with D possibly being TRBD1 (5 bases). Trimming cost V 4 bases and J 1 base, with 12 bases left between them. The CDR3 totals 15 residues. Germline lookup yields CDR1 MNHNY and CDR2 SVGAGI (reference sequence). The chain's CDR3 is CASSFQGLGTDTQYF. In nucleotides, the CDR3 is TGTGCCAGCAGTTTCCAGGGCCTAGGCACAGATACGCAGTATTTT.

The chain employs TRBV6-5 and TRBJ2-7, with 12 bases fitting TRBD2. Per the germline V gene, CDR1 is MNHEY and CDR2 is SVGAGI. This CDR3 comprises 13 residues. Trimming cost V 8 bases and J 7 bases; bases outside gene matches: 6. Written as DNA, the CDR3 is TGTGCCAGCGGGACTAGCGGGCGCTGGGAGCAGTACTTC. The encoded protein is CASGTSGRWEQYF.

The chain combines TRBV14 with TRBJ1-1; D gene ambiguous. Trimming took 2 bases from V and 6 from J, leaving 16 bases between them. This CDR3 comprises 15 residues. Germline CDR1 SGHDN, CDR2 FVKESK. The DNA for the CDR3 is TGTGCCAGCAGCCAAATGGGGTTAAGGAGGGCTGAAGCTTTCTTT. Residues: CASSQMGLRRAEAFF.

The rearrangement uses TRBV11-2 and TRBJ2-5; 9 bases fit TRBD2. The CDR3 runs to 16 residues. The junction had 12 bases not matched to a gene; V was cut back by 5 bases and J by 5 bases. CDR1 and CDR2 from the germline V gene are SGHAT and FQNNGV. The CDR3 nucleotides are TGTGCCAGCAGCGAAAGGCTTGCGGGGGGGGTGGAGACCCAGTACTTC. It encodes CASSERLAGGVETQYF.

This sequence joins TRBV20-1 and TRBJ2-7, with 7 bases fitting TRBD2. V was pared by 3 bases and J by 0 bases, with 5 bases of the junction left unmatched. Germline CDR1 DFQATT, CDR2 SNEGSKA (reference sequence). This CDR3 contains 14 residues. The CDR3 loop reads CSASLAVRSYEQYF. CDR3 sequence (DNA): TGCAGTGCTAGTCTAGCGGTGCGCTCCTACGAGCAGTACTTC.

Notes on this clone: Other nucleotide sequences from this sample produce the same CDR3. V and J are TRBV9 and TRBJ2-1, with D possibly matching TRBD2 (5 bases). The CDR3 covers 13 residues. V shed 2 bases and J shed 6 bases, with 9 bases lying between them. Germline CDR1 reads SGDLS; CDR2 reads YYNGEE. The CDR3 spells CASSVNSGNEQFF. Written as DNA, the CDR3 is TGTGCCAGCAGCGTGAACAGCGGCAATGAGCAGTTCTTC.

V is TRBV3-1 (or the pseudogene TRBV3-2) and J is TRBJ1-4, with 10 bases fitting TRBD1. V lost 4 bases and J lost 4; bases outside the gene matches: 6. The germline V gene has CDR1 LGHDT and CDR2 YNNKEL (reference sequence). There are 16 residues in the CDR3. DNA of the CDR3: TGTGCCAGCAGCCCCTGGAGGGACAGGGGTAATGAAAAACTGTTTTTT. Translating it yields CASSPWRDRGNEKLFF.

V and J are TRBV5-5 and TRBJ1-1; weak D call: TRBD1 (5 bases). Trimming removed 4 bases at V and 1 base at J, with 11 bases between. Germline CDR1 reads SGHKS; CDR2 reads YYEKEE (reference sequence). The CDR3 spans 14 residues. The CDR3 region is CASSPGQSNTEAFF. CDR3 coding DNA: TGTGCCAGCAGCCCCGGACAATCGAACACTGAAGCTTTCTTT.

The chain employs TRBV7-6 and TRBJ1-2; TRBD1 aligns across 7 bases. The junction had 4 bases not matched to a gene; V was cut back by 5 bases and J by 4 bases. The CDR3 covers 13 residues. Germline-derived CDR1 and CDR2 are SGHVS and FNYEAQ. CDR3 in amino acids: CASSTGTAYGYTF. In nucleotides, the CDR3 is TGTGCCAGCAGCACCGGGACAGCCTATGGCTACACCTTC.

This rearrangement joins TRBV14 to TRBJ2-1; 8 bases are shared with TRBD2. The CDR3 is 15 residues long. Trimming at V came to 5 bases and at J to 6 bases, leaving 9 bases not matched to a gene. CDR1 SGHDN and CDR2 FVKESK come from the germline V gene. For the CDR3, the DNA is TGTGCCAGCAGCAAGGGACTAGGGTTTGGCAATGAGCAGTTCTTC. Its protein product is CASSKGLGFGNEQFF. The variable domain in full, completed from reference TRBV14 and TRBJ2-1, reads EAGVTQFPSHSVIEKGQTVTLRCDPISGHDNLYWYRRVMGKEIKFLLHFVKESKQDESGMPNNRFLAERTGGTYSTLKVQPAELEDSGVYFCASSKGLGFGNEQFFGPGTRLTVL.

This sequence joins TRBV5-8 and TRBJ2-7, with D perhaps TRBD1 (7 bases). The CDR3 totals 16 residues. Germline V CDR1 and CDR2: SGHTS, YDEGEE. Trimming shortened V by 3 bases and J by 9 bases, and 25 bases separated the two germline ends. The CDR3 here is CASSSSNRGRGTVQYF. The CDR3 DNA reads TGTGCCAGCAGCTCGTCGAACAGGGGCCGCGGGACGGTGCAGTACTTC. The full variable domain, completed using reference TRBV5-8 and TRBJ2-7, is EAGVTQSPTHLIKTRGQQATLRCSPISGHTSVYWYQQALGLGLQFLLWYDEGEERNRGNFPPRFSGRQFPNYSSELNVNALELEDSALYLCASSSSNRGRGTVQYFGPGTRLTVT.

The chain recombines TRBV28 with TRBJ1-2; no clear D gene. Germline V gene data show CDR1 as MDHEN and CDR2 as SYDVKM. Trimming removed 4 bases at V and 8 bases at J, with 8 bases between. This CDR3 region has 11 residues. CDR3 amino acids: CASSSREGYTF. CDR3 sequence (DNA): TGTGCCAGCAGTTCTAGGGAGGGCTACACCTTC.

The rearrangement uses TRBV5-1 and TRBJ2-3; D perhaps matches TRBD2 (5 bases). The CDR3 has 15 residues. V lost 2 bases to trimming and J lost 0 bases, with 10 bases between them. Germline-derived CDR1 and CDR2 are SGHRS and YFSETQ. CDR3 sequence (DNA): TGCGCCAGCAGCTTTCAGTCGGGGAGCACAGATACGCAGTATTTT. This encodes CASSFQSGSTDTQYF.

This clone was seen more than once but under ten times. Here the CDR3 reads CASRDQTGEQYF. CDR3 sequence (DNA): TGTGCCAGCAGGGATCAGACGGGTGAGCAGTACTTC. The V and J genes are TRBV12-3 or TRBV12-4 and TRBJ2-7; D is uncertain. This CDR3 has 12 residues. V was cut by 6 bases and J by 7 bases, with 13 bases left in between.